This TCR beta chain was documented in a study of blood T cell repertoires in COVID-19. Across the whole study: Some COVID-19 samples were acute and others convalescent; all came from the United States, Italy and Spain. From T cells, B-cell-depleted T cells, or PBMCs came the material, which was cDNA or gDNA.

In the original processing: Amplification with reference gene primers provided the estimates of nucleated cell counts. Sequenced by immunoSEQ multiplex PCR; TCRdb stores in-frame clones only, minus some. V and J calls plus clone size are reproduced from that table; the DNA served to infer D and trimming. The sample has 150,000 or so clones, roughly four fifths seen once. The trim removed 2 bases at V and 5 bases at J, leaving 6 bases unmatched. This CDR3 is 15 amino acids long. Per germline, CDR1 MNHEY and CDR2 SVGAGI. The sequence derives from a man in his forties who had recovered from COVID-19. The specimen sequenced was peripheral blood. The V gene is TRBV6-5, the J gene TRBJ2-1, with 7 bases lining up with TRBD2. CDR3 DNA: TGTGCCAGCAGTTACCAAATAGCGGGCCACAATGAGCAGTTCTTC. Translation: CASSYQIAGHNEQFF.